These T cell receptor beta chains were read from a single sample in a study of T cells after yellow fever vaccination. One entry per CDR3 protein results from TCRdb running MiXCR on the 5' RACE reads. Here the sample spans a few hundred thousand distinct CDR3 sequences, approximately 4.5% being singletons. The sample was PBMCs, taken 15 days after the yellow fever booster vaccination. Source of these receptors: a young man who received the YFV17D yellow fever vaccine. Each CDR3 is given with its conserved first and last residue. The D gene is left open where the match is weak. Clone size appears in some rows only: once, few, many, or a class for an expanded clone.

V gene	D gene	J gene	clone size	CDR3 protein	CDR3 DNA
TRBV5-5	-	TRBJ2-7	many	CASSLGVASGQQYF	TGTGCCAGCAGCTTGGGCGTGGCATCGGGACAGCAGTACTTC
TRBV4-3	TRBD1	TRBJ2-7	many	CASSQTGTGTYEQYF	TGCGCCAGCAGCCAGACCGGGACAGGGACCTACGAGCAGTACTTC
TRBV9	TRBD1	TRBJ1-2	-	CASSVRDRNFYGYTF	TGTGCCAGCAGCGTTCGGGACAGAAATTTCTATGGCTACACCTTC
TRBV7-2	TRBD2	TRBJ2-5	few	CASSLVGPWGSGGAETQYF	TGTGCCAGCAGCTTAGTAGGCCCCTGGGGTAGCGGGGGGGCGGAGACCCAGTACTTC
TRBV29-1	TRBD1	TRBJ1-2	many	CSAQDRGIDGYTF	TGCAGCGCCCAGGACAGGGGAATTGATGGCTACACCTTC
TRBV12-3/TRBV12-4	TRBD1	TRBJ2-1	few	CASSPQTGGFQFF	TGTGCCAGCAGTCCCCAAACAGGGGGCTTCCAGTTCTTC
TRBV7-6	-	TRBJ2-5	many	CASSPRSGVRETQYF	TGTGCCAGCAGCCCAAGGTCGGGGGTACGGGAGACCCAGTACTTC
TRBV5-4	-	TRBJ2-1	-	CASNRGSSYNEQFF	TGTGCCAGCAATCGGGGAAGCTCCTACAATGAGCAGTTCTTC
TRBV7-2	-	TRBJ2-6	many	CASSPDIGGANVLTF	TGTGCCAGCAGCCCGGACATAGGAGGGGCCAACGTCCTGACTTTC
TRBV6-2/TRBV6-3	TRBD1	TRBJ1-5	-	CASSYSGTGNNQPQHF	TGTGCCAGCAGTTACTCCGGGACAGGGAACAATCAGCCCCAGCATTTT
TRBV20-1	-	TRBJ1-2	few	CSARVRDGYTF	TGCAGTGCTAGAGTTCGAGATGGCTACACCTTC
TRBV7-3	-	TRBJ2-3	-	CASSLVAGRSDTQYF	TGTGCCAGCAGCTTAGTCGCAGGGAGGTCAGATACGCAGTATTTT
TRBV5-1	TRBD2	TRBJ2-1	-	CASSYSGTSGREQFF	TGCGCCAGCAGCTACTCCGGGACTAGCGGGCGGGAGCAGTTCTTC
TRBV6-5	-	TRBJ1-4	few	CASRRTVNEKLFF	TGTGCCAGCAGGCGGACAGTAAATGAAAAACTGTTTTTT
TRBV10-3	TRBD1	TRBJ2-3	many	CAISEQGDTDTQYF	TGTGCCATCAGTGAACAGGGGGACACAGATACGCAGTATTTT
TRBV7-2	-	TRBJ2-5	many	CASSLAGTQETQYF	TGTGCCAGCAGCTTAGCTGGGACCCAAGAGACCCAGTACTTC
TRBV9	-	TRBJ2-5	few	CASSVGWWTSQETQYF	TGTGCCAGCAGCGTAGGGTGGTGGACCTCCCAAGAGACCCAGTACTTC
TRBV7-2	-	TRBJ2-5	few	CASSFNQGQETQYF	TGTGCCAGCAGCTTCAACCAGGGACAAGAGACCCAGTACTTC
TRBV7-2	-	TRBJ1-2	few	CASNREGHGYTF	TGTGCCAGCAACCGAGAGGGTCATGGCTACACCTTC
TRBV24-1	-	TRBJ2-3	many	CATRSSTDTQYF	TGTGCCACCAGATCCAGCACAGATACGCAGTATTTT
TRBV9	-	TRBJ1-6	many	CASSPAGVRSPLHF	TGTGCCAGCAGCCCCGCAGGGGTCAGGTCACCCCTCCACTTT
TRBV27	-	TRBJ1-5	few	CASSFSQQNQPQHF	TGTGCCAGCAGTTTTTCGCAACAAAATCAGCCCCAGCATTTT
TRBV29-1	-	TRBJ2-3	-	CSVEGGPYSTDTQYF	TGCAGCGTTGAAGGCGGCCCTTACTCCACAGATACGCAGTATTTT
TRBV18	-	TRBJ1-3	-	CASSPRPDRFVDTIYF	TGTGCCAGCTCACCCCGTCCAGACAGATTTGTAGACACCATATATTTT
TRBV4-3	-	TRBJ2-7	many	CASSQGGRLNEQYF	TGCGCCAGCAGCCAAGGAGGACGGTTGAACGAGCAGTACTTC
TRBV27	TRBD1	TRBJ1-6	few	CASRQGPYNSPLHF	TGTGCCAGCAGACAGGGGCCCTATAATTCACCCCTCCACTTT
TRBV12-3/TRBV12-4	-	TRBJ1-1	many	CASSFLDQSEAFF	TGTGCCAGCAGTTTTTTGGACCAGTCTGAAGCTTTCTTT
TRBV5-1	-	TRBJ2-7	-	CASSLGDILEQYF	TGCGCCAGCAGCTTGGGGGATATCCTGGAGCAGTACTTC
TRBV28	-	TRBJ2-4	many	CASRPPLDGAKNIQYF	TGTGCCAGCAGACCTCCCCTGGACGGAGCCAAAAACATTCAGTACTTC
TRBV11-3	-	TRBJ1-1	few	CASSLATQGANTEAFF	TGTGCCAGCAGCTTAGCCACACAGGGCGCGAACACTGAAGCTTTCTTT
TRBV5-4	TRBD1	TRBJ2-2	many	CASSGGQGANTGELFF	TGTGCCAGCAGCGGGGGACAGGGGGCCAACACCGGGGAGCTGTTTTTT
TRBV19	-	TRBJ1-1	few	CASRDITMTEAFF	TGTGCCAGCCGGGACATTACAATGACTGAAGCTTTCTTT
TRBV20-1	TRBD1	TRBJ2-5	-	CSAPRTGWSSETQYF	TGCAGTGCCCCCCGGACAGGGTGGTCGTCGGAGACCCAGTACTTC
TRBV27	TRBD1	TRBJ1-2	-	CASRPWDRGGYTF	TGTGCCAGCAGGCCTTGGGACAGGGGGGGCTACACCTTC
TRBV12-3/TRBV12-4	TRBD1	TRBJ1-4	many	CASCLRGGLEKLFF	TGTGCCAGCTGCCTGAGAGGGGGCCTTGAAAAACTGTTTTTT
TRBV7-8	-	TRBJ1-4	few	CASSLEPGATNEKLFF	TGTGCCAGCAGCTTAGAACCGGGGGCGACTAATGAAAAACTGTTTTTT
TRBV4-2	-	TRBJ2-3	-	CASSQGRDLKEYF	TGTGCCAGCAGCCAAGGCCGGGACTTAAAAGAGTATTTT
TRBV5-1	-	TRBJ1-6	few	CASSLASTGYNSPLHF	TGCGCCAGCAGCTTGGCCTCGACAGGCTATAATTCACCCCTCCACTTT
TRBV7-2	TRBD2	TRBJ2-3	many	CASSSSGLAGRDTQYF	TGTGCCAGCAGCTCCTCGGGACTAGCGGGGAGGGATACGCAGTATTTT
TRBV4-3	TRBD2	TRBJ2-1	-	CASSQFPGLENEQFF	TGCGCCAGCAGCCAGTTCCCGGGACTAGAAAATGAGCAGTTCTTC
TRBV5-1	-	TRBJ2-3	few	CASSFPDTRTDTQYF	TGCGCCAGCAGCTTCCCGGACACCCGCACAGATACGCAGTATTTT
TRBV6-6	-	TRBJ1-4	many	CASSYSTGIATNEKLFF	TGTGCCAGCAGTTATTCTACAGGGATTGCAACTAATGAAAAACTGTTTTTT
TRBV7-8	-	TRBJ2-1	-	CASSLNKYNEQFF	TGTGCCAGCAGCTTAAACAAATACAATGAGCAGTTCTTC
TRBV20-1	TRBD1	TRBJ1-2	few	CSARDRRQGEGYGYTF	TGCAGTGCTAGAGATCGGAGGCAGGGGGAGGGCTATGGCTACACCTTC
TRBV5-1	-	TRBJ2-3	many	CASSAWGRSSTDTQYF	TGCGCCAGCAGCGCCTGGGGACGGTCTAGCACAGATACGCAGTATTTT
TRBV9	-	TRBJ2-1	many	CASSRGLLSYNEQFF	TGTGCCAGCAGTAGGGGACTGCTCTCCTACAATGAGCAGTTCTTC